Shown below are 5 T cell receptor beta chains from a single sample sequenced in a study of Ad26.COV2.S vaccination and SARS-CoV-2 variants. Using immunoSEQ multiplex PCR, the repertoire was profiled, and TCRdb retains in-frame clones only, with some absent. The data show roughly 300,000 clones, about 86% seen once. Treatment noted: some 20 received Ad26.COV2.S at low or high dose, single or two shots; about 5 received placebo; per-sample allocation not given. Day 63 after the first vaccine or placebo injection was the time point for sampling. This specimen was peripheral blood, taken in a trial of Ad26.COV2.S vaccine versus placebo. The receptors were sampled from a person aged 18 to 59 who received the Ad26.COV2.S COVID-19 vaccine or a placebo.

This CDR3 is CASSNTGTRDNEQFF. In DNA, the CDR3 is TGTGCCAGCAGCAACACCGGGACTAGGGACAATGAGCAGTTCTTC. The chain has TRBV5-4 and TRBJ2-1; TRBD2 matches at 8 bases. The germline gives CDR1 SGHNT, CDR2 YYREEE (reference sequence). The trim removed 4 bases at V and 5 bases at J, leaving 8 bases unmatched. The length of the CDR3 is 15 residues.

The chain couples TRBV24-1 to TRBJ1-5; D might be TRBD1 (6 bases). The germline V and J ends were trimmed by 6 bases and 4 bases, with 9 bases remaining between them. Germline lookup yields CDR1 KGHDR and CDR2 SFDVKD. The CDR3 covers 13 residues. The CDR3, as DNA: TGTGCCACCAGTAAAGACAGGAATCAGCCCCAGCATTTT. It translates to CATSKDRNQPQHF.

In this sample, this clone turned up a few times. J is TRBJ1-6 and V is TRBV27, with 10 positions matching TRBD1. This CDR3 is built from 19 residues. After removal of 8 bases from V and 0 bases from J, the junction contained 13 bases not matched to a gene. Germline loops: CDR1 MNHEY, CDR2 SMNVEV (reference sequence). The CDR3 loop reads CASRPGTGERGSYNSPLHF. The CDR3 nucleotides read TGTGCCAGCCGTCCCGGGACAGGGGAAAGGGGCTCCTATAATTCACCCCTCCACTTT.

V gene TRBV7-9 combines with J gene TRBJ2-5, with TRBD2 identical over 12 bases. The V segment lost 5 bases and the J segment 4 bases; nucleotides outside the gene matches: 8. Germline CDR1 is SEHNR and CDR2 is FQNEAQ (reference sequence). This CDR3 has 16 amino acids. The CDR3 loop is CASSPLAGGPGETQYF. The CDR3 DNA reads as TGTGCCAGCAGCCCTCTAGCGGGAGGGCCGGGAGAGACCCAGTACTTC.

The rearrangement uses TRBV3-1 (or the pseudogene TRBV3-2) and TRBJ2-5, with D maybe TRBD2 (7 bases). This CDR3 has 14 residues. V was shortened by 4 bases and J by 9 bases, with 18 bases between the two germline ends. Germline V gene sequence: CDR1 LGHDT, CDR2 YNNKEL (reference sequence). The DNA for the CDR3 is TGTGCCAGCAGCCGGGAAGGACTAGGGGGGTCCCAGTACTTC. Protein sequence: CASSREGLGGSQYF.